These 30 T cell receptor beta chains came from one sample sequenced in a study of blood T cell repertoires in COVID-19. Assay: immunoSEQ multiplex PCR; the TCRdb copy retains only in-frame clones and omits some. The table records 300,000 to 400,000 clones, more than 85% of them present only once. Sequenced input: peripheral blood. The receptors shown here come from a human donor in a cohort sampled during active COVID-19.

The rearrangement joins TRBV21-1 to TRBJ2-1; TRBD1, the D gene given by the table, was not confirmed from the DNA. TRBV21-1 is reported as a pseudogene. The CDR3 loop spans 11 amino acids. CDR3 amino acids: CARLKGDEQFF. CDR3 coding DNA: TGTGCCCGCTTAAAGGGGGATGAGCAGTTCTTC.

This clone has only one observation. The CDR3 reads CASSQPGDRGDEQYF. The CDR3 nucleotides are TGTGCCAGCAGCCAACCGGGGGACAGGGGGGACGAGCAGTACTTC. V usage is TRBV3-1 (or the pseudogene TRBV3-2) and J usage is TRBJ2-7; the match to TRBD1 covers 11 bases. There are 15 residues in the CDR3. Trimming removed 2 bases from V and 5 bases from J; junction bases left unmatched: 5. Per germline, CDR1 LGHDT and CDR2 YNNKEL (reference sequence).

The genes are TRBV11-2 and TRBJ1-2; D is ambiguous. In germline, CDR1 is SGHAT, CDR2 FQNNGV. The CDR3 sequence is 17 residues long. V gave up 2 bases and J gave up 4 bases, with 20 bases separating them. The CDR3 bases are TGTGCCAGCAGCTTACTCACTGGGCAAGGTGGAGGCTATGGCTACACCTTC. This translates into CASSLLTGQGGGYGYTF. The variable domain in full, completed from reference TRBV11-2 and TRBJ1-2, reads EAGVAQSPRYKIIEKRQSVAFWCNPISGHATLYWYQQILGQGPKLLIQFQNNGVVDDSQLPKDRFSAERLKGVDSTLKIQPAKLEDSAVYLCASSLLTGQGGGYGYTFGSGTRLTVV.

The rearrangement uses TRBV7-9 and TRBJ1-1; a weak D match, TRBD1 (5 bases). V lost 5 bases, J lost 5 bases, and 15 bases lay in between. This CDR3 region has 14 residues. CDR1 SEHNR and CDR2 FQNEAQ come from the germline V gene (reference sequence). The CDR3 DNA reads TGTGCCAGCAGCAGAGGGGAGGTAAGGACTGAAGCTTTCTTT. This codes for CASSRGEVRTEAFF. The full variable domain, completed using reference TRBV7-9 and TRBJ1-1, is DTGVSQNPRHKITKRGQNVTFRCDPISEHNRLYWYRQTLGQGPEFLTYFQNEAQLEKSRLLSDRFSAERPKGSFSTLEIQRTEQGDSAMYLCASSRGEVRTEAFFGQGTRLTVV.

The J gene is TRBJ2-1, the V gene TRBV4-2; no firm D call. V lost 0 bases and J 7 bases, leaving 16 bases between the germline ends. Germline V lookup: CDR1 LGHNA, CDR2 YNFKEQ. The length of the CDR3 is 16 residues. CDR3 sequence reads: CASSQDLSGPANEQFF. The CDR3 coding sequence is TGTGCCAGCAGCCAAGATCTGTCGGGTCCGGCAAATGAGCAGTTCTTC.

CDR3 in amino acids: CASLEHPSTDTQYF. DNA for the CDR3: TGTGCCAGTCTAGAACATCCTAGCACAGATACGCAGTATTTT. The V gene is TRBV7-2, the J gene TRBJ2-3; D remains unclear. Trimming cost V 9 bases and J 0 bases, with 13 bases left between them. From germline, CDR1 is SGHTA and CDR2 FQGNSA. There are 14 residues in the CDR3.

The chain combines TRBV5-1 with TRBJ1-2, with a weak D call TRBD1 (6 bases). V was clipped by 1 base and J by 2 bases, with 15 bases between them. Germline CDR1 SGHRS, CDR2 YFSETQ. This CDR3 is 16 amino acids long. In DNA, the CDR3 is TGCGCCAGCAGCTTGTATCGCCCCGGACAGAACTATGGCTACACCTTC. It translates to CASSLYRPGQNYGYTF.

This chain links TRBV6-5 with TRBJ1-5, with D maybe TRBD1 (6 bases). Germline V lookup: CDR1 MNHEY, CDR2 SVGAGI. V lost 4 bases and J lost 4, with 14 bases in between. The CDR3 is 15 residues long. The chain's CDR3 is CASSSGHQRNQPQHF. DNA of the CDR3: TGTGCCAGCAGTTCGGGACACCAGCGGAATCAGCCCCAGCATTTT.

The rearrangement links TRBV7-9 to TRBJ1-2, with D uncertain. Germline CDR1 reads SEHNR; CDR2 reads FQNEAQ (reference sequence). V lost 8 bases and J lost 4, with 11 bases in between. CDR3 length: 12 amino acids. The CDR3: CASSVGSYGYTF. CDR3 coding DNA: TGTGCCAGCTCAGTTGGTTCCTATGGCTACACCTTC.

The V gene is TRBV2, the J gene TRBJ1-2, with 7 bases fitting TRBD1. The CDR3 spans 13 residues. Unmatched junction bases numbered 5, after V lost 6 bases and J lost 4 bases. Germline-derived CDR1 and CDR2 are SNHLY and FYNNEI. CDR3 nucleotides: TGTGCCAGCAGCCTGGACAGGAGCTATGGCTACACCTTC. This sequence encodes CASSLDRSYGYTF.

The chain links TRBV28 to TRBJ2-3; 8 positions agree with TRBD2. J lost 4 bases, V lost 1 base, and 1 base had no gene match. The germline gives CDR1 MDHEN, CDR2 SYDVKM. The CDR3 is made up of 14 amino acids. CDR3 sequence reads: CASSLLAGPDTQYF. The DNA for the CDR3 is TGTGCCAGCAGTTTATTAGCGGGACCAGATACGCAGTATTTT.

In this sample, this clone turned up once. V is TRBV12-3 or TRBV12-4 and J is TRBJ2-7; 7 bases fit TRBD1. CDR3 length: 12 residues. V shed 5 bases, J shed 6 bases, and the junction held 4 bases outside the gene matches. The CDR3 nucleotides are TGTGCCAGCAGTCCACGACAGGGCGAGCAGTACTTC. Protein sequence: CASSPRQGEQYF.

V is TRBV30 and J is TRBJ1-2, with 9 nucleotides matching TRBD1. The CDR3 covers 12 residues. Germline CDR1 and CDR2: GTSNPN and SVGIG (reference sequence). V lost 5 bases, J lost 7 bases, and 5 bases stayed unmatched. This CDR3 reads CAWLTGGGGYTF. For the CDR3, the DNA is TGTGCCTGGCTGACAGGGGGGGGTGGCTACACCTTC.

The chain combines TRBV11-1 with TRBJ2-4, with D hard to call. Germline loops: CDR1 SGHAT, CDR2 FQDESV (reference sequence). The CDR3 contains 14 residues. Trimming left V 2 bases short and J 6 bases short, with 11 bases between. The CDR3 region has the DNA TGTGCCAGCAGCTTAAATTGGCAGATAAACATTCAGTACTTC. This sequence encodes CASSLNWQINIQYF.

The J gene is TRBJ2-1, the V gene TRBV5-1; a possible D gene is TRBD1 (6 bases). Germline V gene lookup returns CDR1 SGHRS and CDR2 YFSETQ. CDR3 length: 16 residues. Between the trimmed V and J ends, which lost 1 base and 4 bases, there was a span of 15 bases. CDR3 sequence reads: CASSLIQGGSYNEQFF. The CDR3 DNA sequence: TGCGCCAGCAGCTTGATCCAAGGGGGATCATACAATGAGCAGTTCTTC.

The V gene is TRBV4-2, the J gene TRBJ2-2, with TRBD1 as a possible D gene (6 bases). Germline V gene lookup returns CDR1 LGHNA and CDR2 YNFKEQ. This CDR3 region has 18 residues. Trimming left V 0 bases short and J 1 base short, with 15 bases between. CDR3 region: CASSQDTVTGRNTGELFF. The DNA of the CDR3 is TGTGCCAGCAGCCAAGATACGGTAACAGGGCGGAACACCGGGGAGCTGTTTTTT.

The chain employs TRBV7-6 and TRBJ2-7; 9 nucleotides agree with TRBD1. With 2 bases clipped from V and 3 bases from J, the junction kept 5 bases outside the gene matches. The CDR3 is 15 amino acids. Germline CDR1 and CDR2: SGHVS and FNYEAQ. CDR3 protein: CASSLRPGQGYEQYF. CDR3 nucleotides: TGTGCCAGCAGCTTAAGACCGGGACAGGGCTACGAGCAGTACTTC.

This chain uses TRBV19 with TRBJ2-5; D possibly corresponds to TRBD1 (6 bases). Germline values: CDR1 LNHDA, CDR2 SQIVND (reference sequence). V was shortened by 4 bases and J by 5 bases, with 14 bases between the two germline ends. This CDR3 has 14 residues. The CDR3: CASSTQGMRETQYF. In DNA, the CDR3 is TGTGCCAGTAGTACTCAGGGGATGCGGGAGACCCAGTACTTC.

The rearrangement joins TRBV12-3 or TRBV12-4 to TRBJ1-2; TRBD1 might be the D (5 bases). Trimming pared 3 bases from V and 8 bases from J, leaving 10 bases between. The CDR3 length is 12 residues. In nucleotides, the CDR3 is TGTGCCAGCAGTTTCAGGGTACGCGGCTACACCTTC. Protein sequence: CASSFRVRGYTF.

This clone was observed a single time. The chain is built from TRBV15 and TRBJ2-1; D not certain. Per germline, CDR1 LNHNV and CDR2 YYDKDF (reference sequence). This CDR3 has 14 amino acids. V was trimmed by 4 bases and J by 5 bases, leaving 12 bases between them. The CDR3 spells CATSITRFNNEQFF. The CDR3 bases are TGTGCCACCAGCATAACCCGGTTTAACAATGAGCAGTTCTTC.

The chain employs TRBV6-5 and TRBJ2-7; TRBD1 is a possible D gene (6 bases). From germline, CDR1 is MNHEY and CDR2 SVGAGI. Trimming stripped 7 bases from V and 0 bases from J, with 13 bases between. The CDR3 consists of 14 residues. CDR3 DNA: TGTGCCAGCACCTGGACAGTTAGCTCCTACGAGCAGTACTTC. It is translated as CASTWTVSSYEQYF.

The V gene is TRBV3-1 (or the pseudogene TRBV3-2), the J gene TRBJ2-3; D is possibly TRBD1 (6 bases). Germline-derived CDR1 and CDR2 are LGHDT and YNNKEL (reference sequence). V gave up 0 bases and J gave up 1 base, with 8 bases separating them. The CDR3 totals 15 residues. CDR3 coding DNA: TGTGCCAGCAGCCAAGAGGGACAACGCACAGATACGCAGTATTTT. Protein product: CASSQEGQRTDTQYF.

The chain couples TRBV3-1 (or the pseudogene TRBV3-2) to TRBJ1-2, with 7 bases matching TRBD1. The ends lost 6 bases at V and 8 bases at J; junction bases unmatched: 9. The CDR3 is made up of 13 amino acids. Germline V CDR1 and CDR2: LGHDT, YNNKEL (reference sequence). CDR3 bases: TGTGCCAGCAGTCCTGACAGGGAAAAGGGCTACACCTTC. This translates into CASSPDREKGYTF.

This clone was observed once. Other DNA sequences from this sample encode an identical CDR3 as well. The genes are TRBV19 and TRBJ2-5; weak D call: TRBD2 (6 bases). Trimming stripped 3 bases from V and 1 base from J, with 6 bases between. The CDR3 runs to 13 residues. The germline V gene encodes CDR1 LNHDA and CDR2 SQIVND (reference sequence). CDR3 amino acids: CASSISGQETQYF. The CDR3 region has the DNA TGTGCCAGTAGTATTAGCGGCCAAGAGACCCAGTACTTC.

The chain is built from TRBV30 and TRBJ1-4; 9 nucleotides match TRBD1. This CDR3 is 14 amino acids long. Germline loops: CDR1 GTSNPN, CDR2 SVGIG (reference sequence). Germline trimming cut 2 bases from V and 10 bases from J; bases unmatched to any gene: 8. CDR3 sequence (DNA): TGTGCCTGGAGTCCTACAGGGGGCGGGGGAAAACTGTTTTTT. Translating it yields CAWSPTGGGGKLFF. Filled out from reference TRBV30 and TRBJ1-4, the complete variable domain reads SQTIHQWPATLVQPVGSPLSLECTVEGTSNPNLYWYRQAAGRGLQLLFYSVGIGQISSEVPQNLSASRPQDRQFILSSKKLLLSDSGFYLCAWSPTGGGGKLFFGSGTQLSVL.

The genes are TRBV30 and TRBJ2-3, with a tentative D call TRBD1 (5 bases). Germline lookup yields CDR1 GTSNPN and CDR2 SVGIG (reference sequence). This CDR3 contains 14 residues. The V gene lost 5 bases and the J gene lost 2 bases, with 14 bases spanning the gap. The CDR3 bases are TGTGCCTGGGCAGGGAATTCCTTCACAGATACGCAGTATTTT. Its protein is CAWAGNSFTDTQYF.

This clone was counted once. Written as DNA, the CDR3 is TGTGCCAGTAGTATCGGGGTAGCGGGAGGTCAAGAGACCCAGTACTTC. It yields the protein CASSIGVAGGQETQYF. This chain links TRBV19 with TRBJ2-5, with 10 bases that match TRBD2. This CDR3 contains 16 residues. Germline loops: CDR1 LNHDA, CDR2 SQIVND (reference sequence). The ends lost 3 bases at V and 2 bases at J; junction bases unmatched: 6.

The rearrangement uses TRBV11-2 and TRBJ2-1, with TRBD2 as a possible D gene (6 bases). The CDR3 has 15 residues. CDR1 is SGHAT, CDR2 FQNNGV, per germline. Trimming took off 4 bases at V and 4 bases at J, with 14 bases between the two ends. The CDR3 protein is CASSSLGGGYNEQFF. The CDR3 DNA sequence: TGTGCCAGCAGCTCCCTAGGTGGGGGGTACAATGAGCAGTTCTTC.

The chain combines TRBV19 with TRBJ2-2; D perhaps matches TRBD1 (6 bases). Germline V CDR1 and CDR2: LNHDA, SQIVND (reference sequence). Trimming left V 6 bases short and J 1 base short, with 12 bases between. The CDR3 spans 15 residues. The CDR3 protein is CASSIQGMNTGELFF. The CDR3 DNA is TGTGCCAGTAGCATCCAGGGGATGAACACCGGGGAGCTGTTTTTT.

A remark on this clone: One end of the junction varies from germline; a read error may be responsible. The rearrangement links TRBV5-1 to TRBJ2-7; the match to TRBD1 covers 11 bases. This CDR3 has 15 amino acids. Germline V gene sequence: CDR1 SGHRS, CDR2 YFSETQ. The CDR3 bases are TGCGCCAGCAGTTTGGGGACAGGGGGGACCTACGAGCAGTACTTC. The encoded protein is CASSLGTGGTYEQYF.